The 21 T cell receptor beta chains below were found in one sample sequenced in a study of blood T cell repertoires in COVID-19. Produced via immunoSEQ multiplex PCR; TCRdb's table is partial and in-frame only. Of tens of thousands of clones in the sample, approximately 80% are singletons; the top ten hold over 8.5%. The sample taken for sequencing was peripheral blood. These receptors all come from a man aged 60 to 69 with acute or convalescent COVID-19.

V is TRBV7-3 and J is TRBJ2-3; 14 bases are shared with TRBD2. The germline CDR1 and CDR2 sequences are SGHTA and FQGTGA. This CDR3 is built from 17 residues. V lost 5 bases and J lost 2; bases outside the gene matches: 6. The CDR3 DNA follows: TGTGCCAGCAGCCGGACTAGCGGGGGGCGGAACACAGATACGCAGTATTTT. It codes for CASSRTSGGRNTDTQYF.

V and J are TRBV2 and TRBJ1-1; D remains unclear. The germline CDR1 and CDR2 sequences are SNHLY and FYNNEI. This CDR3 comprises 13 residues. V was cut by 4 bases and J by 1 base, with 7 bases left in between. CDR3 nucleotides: TGTGCCAGCAGTGTTTATTCGAACACTGAAGCTTTCTTT. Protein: CASSVYSNTEAFF.

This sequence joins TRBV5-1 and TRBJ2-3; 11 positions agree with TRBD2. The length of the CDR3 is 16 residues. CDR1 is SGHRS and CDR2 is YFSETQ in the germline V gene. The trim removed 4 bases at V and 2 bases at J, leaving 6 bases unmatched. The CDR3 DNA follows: TGCGCCAGCAGCCATGCTAGCGGGGGGTCCACAGATACGCAGTATTTT. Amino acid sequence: CASSHASGGSTDTQYF. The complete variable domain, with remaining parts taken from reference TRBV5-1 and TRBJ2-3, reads KAGVTQTPRYLIKTRGQQVTLSCSPISGHRSVSWYQQTPGQGLQFLFEYFSETQRNKGNFPGRFSGRQFSNSRSEMNVSTLELGDSALYLCASSHASGGSTDTQYFGPGTRLTVL.

This chain's CDR3 is CASSPRTSGDTDTQYF. CDR3 coding DNA: TGCGCCAGCAGCCCGAGGACTAGCGGGGACACAGATACGCAGTATTTT. This chain uses TRBV5-1 with TRBJ2-3, with 12 bases that match TRBD2. Germline V gene data show CDR1 as SGHRS and CDR2 as YFSETQ. V was pared by 4 bases and J by 2 bases, with 5 bases of the junction left unmatched. The CDR3 contains 16 residues.

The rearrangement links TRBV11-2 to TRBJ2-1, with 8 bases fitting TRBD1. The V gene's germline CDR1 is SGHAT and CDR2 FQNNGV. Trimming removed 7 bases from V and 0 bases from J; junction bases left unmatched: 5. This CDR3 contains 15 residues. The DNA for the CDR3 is TGTGCCAGCAACCACAGGGGGAGCTCCTACAATGAGCAGTTCTTC. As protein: CASNHRGSSYNEQFF.

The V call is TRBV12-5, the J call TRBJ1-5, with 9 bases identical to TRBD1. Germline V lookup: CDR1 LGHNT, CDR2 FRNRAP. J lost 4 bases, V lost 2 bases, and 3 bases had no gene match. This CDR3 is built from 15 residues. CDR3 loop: CASGLTGTGNQPQHF. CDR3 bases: TGTGCTAGTGGTTTGACGGGGACAGGGAATCAGCCCCAGCATTTT.

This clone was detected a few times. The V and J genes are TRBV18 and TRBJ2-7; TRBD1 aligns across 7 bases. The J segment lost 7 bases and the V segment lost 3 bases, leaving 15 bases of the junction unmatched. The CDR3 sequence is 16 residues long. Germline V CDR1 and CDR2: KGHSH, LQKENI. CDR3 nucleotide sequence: TGTGCCAGCTCACCCGGCCCACGACAGGGTACTTGGGAGCAGTACTTC. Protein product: CASSPGPRQGTWEQYF.

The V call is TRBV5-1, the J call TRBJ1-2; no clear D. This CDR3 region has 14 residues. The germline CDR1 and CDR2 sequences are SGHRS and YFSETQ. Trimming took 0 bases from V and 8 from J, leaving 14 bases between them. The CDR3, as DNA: TGCGCCAGCAGCTTGGTCGGCGGCGGTAGAGGCTACACCTTC. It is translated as CASSLVGGGRGYTF.

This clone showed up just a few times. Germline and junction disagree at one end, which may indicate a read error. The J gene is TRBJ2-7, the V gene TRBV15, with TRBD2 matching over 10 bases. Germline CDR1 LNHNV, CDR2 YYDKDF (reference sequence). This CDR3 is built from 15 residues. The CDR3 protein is CATSRDRRPSGGLNF. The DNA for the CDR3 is TGTGCCACCAGCAGAGATCGGAGGCCTAGCGGGGGCCTCAACTTC.

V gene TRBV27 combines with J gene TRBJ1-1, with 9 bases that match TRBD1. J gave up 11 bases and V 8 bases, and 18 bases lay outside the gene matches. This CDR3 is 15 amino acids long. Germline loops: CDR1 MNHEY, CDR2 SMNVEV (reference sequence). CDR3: CASRIGTGTGSAAFF. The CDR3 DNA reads TGTGCCAGCCGGATTGGGACCGGGACAGGGAGTGCGGCTTTCTTT.

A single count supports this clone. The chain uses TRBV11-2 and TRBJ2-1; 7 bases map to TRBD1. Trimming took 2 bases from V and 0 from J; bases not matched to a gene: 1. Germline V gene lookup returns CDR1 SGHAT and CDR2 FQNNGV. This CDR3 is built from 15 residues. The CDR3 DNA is TGTGCCAGCAGCTTATGGGACAGCTCCTACAATGAGCAGTTCTTC. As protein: CASSLWDSSYNEQFF.

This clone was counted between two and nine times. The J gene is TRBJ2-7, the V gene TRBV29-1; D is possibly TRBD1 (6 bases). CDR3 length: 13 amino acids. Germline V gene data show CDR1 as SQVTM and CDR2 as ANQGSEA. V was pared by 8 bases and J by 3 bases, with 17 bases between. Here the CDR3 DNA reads TGCAGCACGTGGACAGTGGATAGCTACGAGCAGTACTTC. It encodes CSTWTVDSYEQYF.

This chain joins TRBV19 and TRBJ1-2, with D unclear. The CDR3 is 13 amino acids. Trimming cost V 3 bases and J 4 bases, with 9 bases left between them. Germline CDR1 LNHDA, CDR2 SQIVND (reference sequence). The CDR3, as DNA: TGTGCCAGTAGTATTCCGCCAGGCTATGGCTACACCTTC. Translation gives CASSIPPGYGYTF.

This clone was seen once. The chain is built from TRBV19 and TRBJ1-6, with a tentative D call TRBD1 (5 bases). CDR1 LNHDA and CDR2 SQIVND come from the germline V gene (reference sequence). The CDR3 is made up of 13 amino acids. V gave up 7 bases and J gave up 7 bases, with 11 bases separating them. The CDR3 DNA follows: TGTGCCAGTAAGGTGGAGGGGAATTCACCCCTCCACTTT. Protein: CASKVEGNSPLHF.

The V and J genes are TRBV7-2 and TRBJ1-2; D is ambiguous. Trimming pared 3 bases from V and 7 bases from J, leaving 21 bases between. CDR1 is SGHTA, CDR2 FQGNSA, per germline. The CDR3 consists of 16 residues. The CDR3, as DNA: TGTGCCAGCAGCTTGGGGTCACCGGGGAGTTATTCTGGCTACACCTTC. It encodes CASSLGSPGSYSGYTF.

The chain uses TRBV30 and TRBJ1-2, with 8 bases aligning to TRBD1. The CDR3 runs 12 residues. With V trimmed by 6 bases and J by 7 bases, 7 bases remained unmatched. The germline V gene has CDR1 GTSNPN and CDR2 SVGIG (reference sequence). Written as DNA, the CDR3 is TGTGCCTGTTTACAGGGGGAGGGTGGCTACACCTTC. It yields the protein CACLQGEGGYTF.

The CDR3 is CASSLARLDIYNSPLHF. CDR3 nucleotides: TGTGCCAGCAGCTTAGCCCGTCTGGACATCTATAATTCACCCCTCCACTTT. This chain uses TRBV11-2 with TRBJ1-6, with a tentative D call TRBD1 (5 bases). The CDR3 loop spans 17 amino acids. The V end lost 1 base, the J end lost 3 bases, and 13 bases lay between the germline ends. CDR1 is SGHAT, CDR2 FQNNGV, per germline. Full variable domain (outside the CDR3, taken from reference TRBV11-2 and TRBJ1-6): EAGVAQSPRYKIIEKRQSVAFWCNPISGHATLYWYQQILGQGPKLLIQFQNNGVVDDSQLPKDRFSAERLKGVDSTLKIQPAKLEDSAVYLCASSLARLDIYNSPLHFGNGTRLTVT.

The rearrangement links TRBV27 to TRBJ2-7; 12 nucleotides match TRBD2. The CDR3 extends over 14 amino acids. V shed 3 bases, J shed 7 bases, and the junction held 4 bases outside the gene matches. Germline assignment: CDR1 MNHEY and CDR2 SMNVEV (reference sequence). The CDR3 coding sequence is TGTGCCAGCAGTTTCCTAGCGGGGGGGCGTGAGCAGTACTTC. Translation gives CASSFLAGGREQYF.

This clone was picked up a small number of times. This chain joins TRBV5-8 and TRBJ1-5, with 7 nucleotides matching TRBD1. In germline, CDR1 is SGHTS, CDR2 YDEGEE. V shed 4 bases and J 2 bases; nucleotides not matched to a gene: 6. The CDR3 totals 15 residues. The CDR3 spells CASSPDRIRNQPQHF. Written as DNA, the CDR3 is TGTGCCAGCAGCCCGGACAGGATACGCAATCAGCCCCAGCATTTT.

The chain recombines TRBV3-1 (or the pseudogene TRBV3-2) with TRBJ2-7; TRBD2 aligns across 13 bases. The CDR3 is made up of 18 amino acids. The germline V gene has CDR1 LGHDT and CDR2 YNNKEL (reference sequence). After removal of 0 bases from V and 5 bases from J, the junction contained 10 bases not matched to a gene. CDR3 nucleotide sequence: TGTGCCAGCAGCCAAGAGGGGACTAGCGGGGTCGCTGTGCACGAGCAGTACTTC. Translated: CASSQEGTSGVAVHEQYF.

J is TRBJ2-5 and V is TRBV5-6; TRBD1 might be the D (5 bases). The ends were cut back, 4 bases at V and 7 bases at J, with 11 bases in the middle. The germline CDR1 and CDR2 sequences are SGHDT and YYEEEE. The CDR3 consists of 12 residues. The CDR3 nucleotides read TGTGCCAGCAGCCAACGGCAGGGGACCCAGTACTTC. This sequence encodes CASSQRQGTQYF.